This T cell receptor beta chain was found in a study of blood T cell repertoires in COVID-19. The trim removed 4 bases at V and 4 bases at J, leaving 1 base unmatched. CDR3 size: 14 residues. Germline loops: CDR1 LGHNA, CDR2 YNFKEQ. The data were produced by immunoSEQ multiplex PCR, yet TCRdb's version contains in-frame clones alone and is incomplete. The sample records some 300,000 clones, 85% to 90% being singletons. The chain joins TRBV4-2 to TRBJ1-4; TRBD1 matches 9 bases. The origin of this receptor is a woman aged 40 to 49 with COVID-19, enrolled during active disease. Sequenced: peripheral blood. CDR3 sequence (DNA): TGTGCCAGCAGCCGACAGGGGGTTAATGAAAAACTGTTTTTT. It is translated as CASSRQGVNEKLFF.